This T cell receptor (beta chain) was identified during a study of blood T cell repertoires in COVID-19. Background on the study: Material from acute and convalescent COVID-19 was sourced from the United States, Italy and Spain. Nucleic acid was either cDNA or gDNA, and it came from T cells, B-cell-depleted T cells, or PBMCs.

Germline values: CDR1 SGHNT, CDR2 YYREEE (reference sequence). Trimming cost V 4 bases and J 5 bases, with 9 bases left between them. This CDR3 has 12 amino acids. In the original processing: Nucleated cell counts were estimated from reference gene primer amplification. The assay was immunoSEQ multiplex PCR, and TCRdb's table has in-frame clones only and misses some. The V and J calls and clone size come from that table; D and trimming were worked out from the DNA. The sample records 85,000 to 130,000 clones, over 65% being singletons. The sample taken for sequencing was peripheral blood. The sequence came from a man in his sixties with acute or convalescent COVID-19. The chain has TRBV5-4 and TRBJ2-5; D not certain. The CDR3 DNA follows: TGTGCCAGCAGCCCCGGGTTGGAGACCCAGTACTTC. Encoded protein: CASSPGLETQYF.